The clone carrying this T cell receptor (beta chain) has a handful of counts. The source of the sample is a study of T-cell memory formation after mild COVID-19. This CDR3 has 15 amino acids. V dropped 6 bases and J dropped 5; count of bases not matched to a gene: 7. Looked up from germline, CDR1 is SEHNR and CDR2 is FQNEAQ (reference sequence). TCRdb redid the calling of the 5' RACE reads with MiXCR, one entry per CDR3 protein. The table has about 280,000 distinct CDR3 sequences, around 8% seen once; the top ten hold about 20%. J is TRBJ1-6 and V is TRBV7-9; TRBD1 matches 7 bases. This TCR was sampled from a man younger than 35 who had mild COVID-19 (a few samples of this study predate the infection). Cell type and time point are not known. What was sequenced was PBMCs or a T cell subset sorted from them (not recorded which). The CDR3 sequence is CASSQSGQDNSPLHF. CDR3 nucleotides: TGTGCCAGCAGTCAATCCGGACAGGATAATTCACCCCTCCACTTT.